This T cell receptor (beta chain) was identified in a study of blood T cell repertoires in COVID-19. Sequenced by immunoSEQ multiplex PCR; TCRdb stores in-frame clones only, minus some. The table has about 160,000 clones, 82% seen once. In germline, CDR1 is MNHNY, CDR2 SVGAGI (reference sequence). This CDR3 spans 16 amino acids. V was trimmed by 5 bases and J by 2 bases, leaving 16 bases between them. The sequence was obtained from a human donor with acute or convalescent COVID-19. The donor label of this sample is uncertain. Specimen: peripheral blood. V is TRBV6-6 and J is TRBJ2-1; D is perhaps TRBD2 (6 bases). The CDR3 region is CASSRISGGPYNEQFF. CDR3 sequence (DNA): TGTGCCAGCAGTCGAATTAGCGGCGGTCCCTACAATGAGCAGTTCTTC.